This T cell receptor (beta chain) was sequenced during a study of CD8+CD57+ T cells in acquired aplastic anemia. Across the study: DNA recovered from sorted CD4+ and CD8+ cells had a mean of around 3.2 ug.

Only patients with CD8+CD57+ cell expansion on flow cytometry were chosen for sequencing. The sample holds a few counts of this clonotype. TCR beta VDJ and CDR3 profiling used genomic DNA as template. MiXCR, run by TCRdb on the reads, gives a single entry per CDR3 protein. The sample consists of 160,000 or so distinct CDR3 sequences, 71% of them appearing once. The CDR3 sequence is 15 residues long. Deletions cut 1 base from V and 0 bases from J, with 9 bases between. CDR1 is SNHLY, CDR2 FYNNEI, per germline. The V gene is TRBV2, the J gene TRBJ1-2, with unresolved D. This clonotype was obtained from a human donor with aplastic anemia. Specimen: sorted CD4+, CD8+, or CD8+CD57+ T cells (not recorded which) from PBMCs. CDR3 sequence (DNA): TGTGCCAGCAGTGAAGGCAGAGAAGCTAACTATGGCTACACCTTC. Amino acids: CASSEGREANYGYTF.